The 12 T cell receptor beta chains presented below share a single source sample, sequenced in a study of monozygotic twins with inflammatory bowel disease. From its re-call of the 5' RACE reads, TCRdb lists each CDR3 protein once, without DNA. The sample table includes under 200,000 distinct CDR3 sequences. The sample was blood. Every receptor here comes from a human donor with ulcerative colitis or Crohn's disease, or a healthy co-twin of an affected twin (not recorded which).

The chain is built from TRBV20-1 and TRBJ1-6; TCRdb calls TRBD1, which cannot be checked without DNA. CDR1 is DFQATT, CDR2 SNEGSKA, per germline (reference sequence). CDR3 length: 16 residues. The CDR3 loop is CSARDTGVSYNSPLHF.

The rearrangement links TRBV6-1 to TRBJ2-1; the TCRdb D gene call, TRBD1, has no DNA to confirm it. Per the germline V gene, CDR1 is MNHNS and CDR2 is SASEGT. The CDR3 sequence is 14 residues long. The CDR3 sequence is CASSLGVEVNEQFF.

The chain carries TRBV6-5 and TRBJ2-6; lacking DNA, the TRBD1 call made by TCRdb goes unchecked. The CDR3 spans 17 residues. Per germline, CDR1 MNHEY and CDR2 SVGAGI. CDR3: CASSSTGGIPGANVLTF.

This CDR3 reads CSATRLAGGPGTGELFF. The V and J genes are TRBV20-1 and TRBJ2-2; TCRdb calls TRBD2, which cannot be checked without DNA. The V gene's germline CDR1 is DFQATT and CDR2 SNEGSKA (reference sequence). This CDR3 region has 17 residues.

J is TRBJ2-1 and V is TRBV5-1; the D gene TCRdb calls, TRBD2, cannot be checked with no DNA. Germline CDR1 is SGHRS and CDR2 is YFSETQ. The CDR3 length is 13 residues. The CDR3 region is CASSPGLDNEQFF.

The chain employs TRBV6-5 and TRBJ1-5; TCRdb outputs TRBD1, but without DNA this stays unchecked. CDR1 is MNHEY and CDR2 is SVGAGI in the germline V gene. The CDR3 loop spans 18 amino acids. The CDR3 region is CASSYPPPQGSSNQPQHF.

The chain carries TRBV18 and TRBJ1-2. The CDR3 runs to 14 residues. The V gene's germline CDR1 is KGHSH and CDR2 LQKENI. This chain's CDR3 is CASSPRQTNYGYTF. Together with reference TRBV18 and TRBJ1-2, the CDR3 gives the full variable domain: NAGVMQNPRHLVRRRGQEARLRCSPMKGHSHVYWYRQLPEEGLKFMVYLQKENIIDESGMPKERFSAEFPKEGPSILRIQQVVRGDSAAYFCASSPRQTNYGYTFGSGTRLTVV.

The chain links TRBV18 to TRBJ1-2; without DNA, the TCRdb call of TRBD1 cannot be checked. Germline CDR1 and CDR2: KGHSH and LQKENI. The CDR3 covers 14 residues. CDR3 loop: CASQDNSDNYGYTF. Complete variable domain (other parts from reference TRBV18 and TRBJ1-2): NAGVMQNPRHLVRRRGQEARLRCSPMKGHSHVYWYRQLPEEGLKFMVYLQKENIIDESGMPKERFSAEFPKEGPSILRIQQVVRGDSAAYFCASQDNSDNYGYTFGSGTRLTVV.

J is TRBJ2-1 and V is TRBV19; checking the TCRdb D call of TRBD2 is not possible without DNA. CDR1 LNHDA and CDR2 SQIVND come from the germline V gene (reference sequence). This CDR3 is 13 amino acids long. Here the CDR3 reads CASSMAGLSEQFF. The whole variable domain, remainder taken from reference TRBV19 and TRBJ2-1, is DGGITQSPKYLFRKEGQNVTLSCEQNLNHDAMYWYRQDPGQGLRLIYYSQIVNDFQKGDIAEGYSVSREKKESFPLTVTSAQKNPTAFYLCASSMAGLSEQFFGPGTRLTVL.

The chain employs TRBV7-2 and TRBJ1-2; the TCRdb D gene call, TRBD1, has no DNA to confirm it. The CDR3 sequence is 14 residues long. CDR1 is SGHTA, CDR2 FQGNSA, per germline. This chain's CDR3 is CASSWPDRGRGYTF. The variable domain in full, completed from reference TRBV7-2 and TRBJ1-2, reads GAGVSQSPSNKVTEKGKDVELRCDPISGHTALYWYRQSLGQGLEFLIYFQGNSAPDKSGLPSDRFSAERTGGSVSTLTIQRTQQEDSAVYLCASSWPDRGRGYTFGSGTRLTVV.

This chain links TRBV10-3 with TRBJ2-2; TCRdb gives TRBD2 as the D gene, but with no DNA this cannot be confirmed. Germline CDR1 ENHRY, CDR2 SYGVKD. CDR3 length: 17 amino acids. The CDR3 spells CATHEKNGAGVSGELFF.

This chain connects TRBV21-1 to TRBJ2-3; the D gene TCRdb calls, TRBD1, cannot be checked with no DNA. TRBV21-1 is assigned pseudogene status. The CDR3 totals 15 residues. The CDR3: CASSKGDRVGDTQYF.